A selection of T cell receptor beta chains follows, all from one sample in a study of blood T cell repertoires in COVID-19. Libraries were prepared by immunoSEQ multiplex PCR; TCRdb keeps only in-frame clonotypes and omits some of them. Found here are roughly 150,000 clones, around 77% of them singletons; the top ten hold 2.8%. The source material was peripheral blood. The source of these receptors is a man between 65 and 79 years old with acute or convalescent COVID-19. CDR3s include the opening cysteine and the closing phenylalanine or tryptophan. The D gene is left open where the match is weak. For some rows the clone size is stated as once, few or many, or as a class when expanded; others skip it.

V gene,clone size,J gene,D gene,CDR3 DNA,CDR3 protein
TRBV10-3,-,TRBJ2-3,TRBD2,TGTGCGTCGGGCGGGGGGGGATCCACAGATACGCAGTATTTT,CASGGGGSTDTQYF
TRBV5-4,-,TRBJ1-2,-,TGTGCCAGCAGCCGGGGGGGCGTAGCTAACTATGGCTACACCTTC,CASSRGGVANYGYTF
TRBV5-1,-,TRBJ2-1,-,TGCGCCAGCAGCTTGGGACAGAGCTCCTACAATGAGCAGTTCTTC,CASSLGQSSYNEQFF
TRBV19,-,TRBJ1-3,TRBD1,TGTGCCAGTAGACAGGGGGGCTCTGGAAACACCATATATTTT,CASRQGGSGNTIYF
TRBV10-3,-,TRBJ2-7,-,TGTGCCATCAGGGACACCTCCTACGAGCAGTACTTC,CAIRDTSYEQYF
TRBV10-1,once,TRBJ1-2,-,TGCGCCAGCAGCAACCAGGGTGGGCATGGCTACACCTTC,CASSNQGGHGYTF
TRBV5-5,-,TRBJ1-4,-,TGTGCCAGCAGCTTGGTTGGGGGGGCACTTAATGAAAAACTGTTTTTT,CASSLVGGALNEKLFF
TRBV4-1,-,TRBJ1-4,-,TGCGCCAGCAGCCCCTCAAGCACTAATGAAAAACTGTTTTTT,CASSPSSTNEKLFF
TRBV19,many,TRBJ1-1,-,TGTGCCAGTAGTATGGGGCTCACTGAAGCTTTCTTT,CASSMGLTEAFF
TRBV12-5,-,TRBJ2-2,TRBD1,TGTGCTAGTGGCGTTGAAAAGGGACAGGTGAGAGGTGGAATCACCGGGGAGCTGTTTTTT,CASGVEKGQVRGGITGELFF
TRBV7-8,-,TRBJ2-7,-,TGTGCCAGCAGCTTAGCCGGCACTAACTACGAGCAGTACTTC,CASSLAGTNYEQYF
TRBV25-1,-,TRBJ2-7,-,TGTGCCAGCAGTACCAGGGGCCTCTACGAGCAGTACTTC,CASSTRGLYEQYF
TRBV29-1,-,TRBJ2-1,TRBD2,TGCAGCGTCATGAGCGGGACCTCCTACAATGAGCAGTTCTTC,CSVMSGTSYNEQFF
TRBV11-2,-,TRBJ1-2,-,TGTGCCAGCAGCTTAAACAGGGTCTCTGGCTACACCTTC,CASSLNRVSGYTF
TRBV5-1,-,TRBJ1-4,-,TGCGCCAGCAGCCAGGGCCAGGCAACTAATGAAAAACTGTTTTTT,CASSQGQATNEKLFF
TRBV4-1,-,TRBJ1-4,-,TGCGCCAGCAGCCAAGAGGAGCAGGGATTAAGGGAAAAACTGTTTTTT,CASSQEEQGLREKLFF